The entry below gives a single T cell receptor (beta chain) sequence along with its context. Its antigen is currently not known. Base-call qualities are not available, and no considerably larger clone is one nucleotide away. The data were taken from a study of T cell responses to AZD1222 COVID-19 vaccine (dated by TCRdb to the early 2020s). Context from the whole study: TCR sequencing covered 233 trial participants: about 210 given two doses of AZD1222 and around 26 given two doses of MenACWY control vaccine. Trial participants were enrolled by age into 18-55, 56-69 and 70-plus year subgroups, with around 150, 28 and 57 TCR-sequenced participants respectively. Paper-wide results and their limitations: Because no day 14 peak-response samples were available, the repertoires could be characterized only after the peak T cell response. Only 5 to 7 AZD1222 recipients were SARS-CoV-2 seropositive at baseline, limiting conclusions about previously exposed vaccinees. The vaccine-associated CD4 TCRs covered the entire spike protein, and the dominant responses fell in regions 160-218 and 743-854. In the small 56-69-year group, the increase in depth fell short of significance, most likely because of low power. Most participants were white British and females outnumbered males, and the authors suggested that clonal diversity may have been underestimated. After two AZD1222 doses, spike-specific TCR breadth and depth were significantly higher than at day 0 and than in MenACWY recipients. Reportedly, almost half of the unique spike-specific TCRs recognized epitopes lying outside the regions that are mutated in the B.1.351 and B.1.1.7 variants.

The CDR3 regions of human TCRbeta chains were analyzed by immunosequencing. On the authors' methods: Repertoire TCRs were matched against a reference library of SARS-CoV-2-specific TCRs generated with the MIRA antigen-specificity platform. Breadth meant the fraction of unique TCRs that were SARS-CoV-2-associated, whereas depth meant the fraction of total T cells that were SARS-CoV-2-associated. Using the MIRA data, every spike-specific TCR was mapped to the spike region that the TCR reacted to and assigned to either a CD4 or a CD8 class. Log10-transformed breadth and depth values were compared by one-way ANOVA with Sidak's multiple comparisons tests. Entries here come from immuneACCESS through TCRdb and include only in-frame sequences with V and J called. Some clones fail to appear in such tables; in the studies checked, an unresolved V gene covers under half of the shortfall, and the cause of the remainder is unknown. For V, J and clone size, that table is used; D and trimming come from the DNA. This sample is represented by 150,000 to 200,000 clones; approximately 87% of them were singletons. The top ten clones comprise 4.3% of the sample.

Trimming costs V 0 bases and J 5 bases, and their ends lie 10 bases apart. CDR3 length: 14 amino acids, cysteine to phenylalanine. The read is trimmed to its CDR3 DNA, 42 bases read in frame from base 1. Reading the germline V gene gives CDR1 SGHRS and CDR2 YFSETQ. The sample's time point, from its label and the paper: about 28 days (+/-7) after the second vaccine dose. AZD1222 recipients whose second dose came at about 4 weeks and those whose second dose came at about 12 weeks were combined into one group, since spike-specific TCR depth and breadth did not differ between the two schedules. Samples from vaccinated people were obtained from the UK trials COV001 and COV002, which included a single-blind randomized controlled phase 2/3 trial of AZD1222 (ChAdOx1 nCoV-19) in healthy adults. Trial participant PBMC samples were collected at day 0 and day 28 after the second dose for TCRbeta chain sequencing.

This TCR came from an adult who received the AZD1222 COVID-19 vaccine. The input for sequencing was peripheral blood, taken 28 days after the second AZD1222 dose. The chain couples TRBV5-1 to TRBJ2-3; TRBD1 is perhaps the D gene, given 6 matching bases. The DNA is as follows: TGCGCCAGCAGCTTGGGGGGGCCGGAAGATACGCAGTATTTT. Translated, this is CASSLGGPEDTQYF.